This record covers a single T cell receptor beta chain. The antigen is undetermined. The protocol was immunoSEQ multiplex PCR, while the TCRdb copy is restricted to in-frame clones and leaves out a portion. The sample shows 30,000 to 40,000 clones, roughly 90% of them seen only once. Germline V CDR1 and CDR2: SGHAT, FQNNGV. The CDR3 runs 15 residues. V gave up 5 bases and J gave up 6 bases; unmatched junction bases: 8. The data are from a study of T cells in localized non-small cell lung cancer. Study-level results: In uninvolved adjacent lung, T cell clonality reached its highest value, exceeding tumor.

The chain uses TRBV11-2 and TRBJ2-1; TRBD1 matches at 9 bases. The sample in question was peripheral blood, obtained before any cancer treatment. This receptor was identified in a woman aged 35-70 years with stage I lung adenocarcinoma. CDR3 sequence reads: CASSPRDRASNEQFF. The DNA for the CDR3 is TGTGCCAGCAGCCCTAGGGACAGGGCTTCCAATGAGCAGTTCTTC. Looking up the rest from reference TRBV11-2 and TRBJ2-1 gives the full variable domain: EAGVAQSPRYKIIEKRQSVAFWCNPISGHATLYWYQQILGQGPKLLIQFQNNGVVDDSQLPKDRFSAERLKGVDSTLKIQPAKLEDSAVYLCASSPRDRASNEQFFGPGTRLTVL.